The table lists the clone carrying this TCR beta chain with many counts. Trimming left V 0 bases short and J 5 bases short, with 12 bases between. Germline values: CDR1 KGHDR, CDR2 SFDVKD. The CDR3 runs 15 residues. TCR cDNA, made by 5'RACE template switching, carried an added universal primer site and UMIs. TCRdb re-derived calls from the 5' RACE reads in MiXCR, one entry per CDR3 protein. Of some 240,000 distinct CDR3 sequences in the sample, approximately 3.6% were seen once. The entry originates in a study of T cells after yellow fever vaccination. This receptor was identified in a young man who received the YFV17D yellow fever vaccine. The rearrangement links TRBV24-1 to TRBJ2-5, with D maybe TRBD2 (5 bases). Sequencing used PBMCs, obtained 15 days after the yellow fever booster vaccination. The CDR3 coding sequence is TGTGCCACCAGTGATTTGAGCCACCGAGGGGAGACCCAGTACTTC. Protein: CATSDLSHRGETQYF.